One TCR beta chain is described in this entry. Its antigen remains unknown. The record originates from a study of blood T cells in healthy people across ages. Findings of the study overall: A conclusive naive versus antigen-experienced comparison was prevented by the unsorted PBMCs. Diversity estimates from one million T cells were considered underestimates.

Unmatched junction bases numbered 3, after V lost 6 bases and J lost 4 bases. CDR3 length: 13 amino acids. Sample-barcoded 5' priming and a J-beta primer mix drove a second PCR of 7 to 11 cycles. Via MiXCR, TCRdb re-called the 5' RACE reads, giving one row per CDR3 protein. The sample lists about 970,000 distinct CDR3 sequences; around 54% were seen once. This rearrangement joins TRBV12-3 or TRBV12-4 to TRBJ2-5; 9 bases match TRBD1. The receptor was derived from a woman aged 60-75 years in good health. Material: blood. The CDR3 region is CASRGQGRETQYF. Written as DNA, the CDR3 is TGTGCCAGCAGGGGACAGGGCAGAGAGACCCAGTACTTC.